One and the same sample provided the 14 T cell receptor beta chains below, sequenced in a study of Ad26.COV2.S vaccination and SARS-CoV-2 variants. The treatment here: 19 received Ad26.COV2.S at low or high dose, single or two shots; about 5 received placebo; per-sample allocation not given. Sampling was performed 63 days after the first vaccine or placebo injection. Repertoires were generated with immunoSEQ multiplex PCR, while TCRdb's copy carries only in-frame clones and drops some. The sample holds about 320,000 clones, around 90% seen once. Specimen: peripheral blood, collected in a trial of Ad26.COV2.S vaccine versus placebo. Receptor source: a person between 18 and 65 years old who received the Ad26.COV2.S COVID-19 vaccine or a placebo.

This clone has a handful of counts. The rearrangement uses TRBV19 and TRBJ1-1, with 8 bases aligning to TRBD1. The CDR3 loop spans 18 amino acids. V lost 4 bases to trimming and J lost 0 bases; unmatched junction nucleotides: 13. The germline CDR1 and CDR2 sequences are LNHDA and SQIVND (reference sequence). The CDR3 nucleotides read TGTGCCAGTAGTAAGGGGCTTTCGACAGGGGCCTTGAACACTGAAGCTTTCTTT. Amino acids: CASSKGLSTGALNTEAFF.

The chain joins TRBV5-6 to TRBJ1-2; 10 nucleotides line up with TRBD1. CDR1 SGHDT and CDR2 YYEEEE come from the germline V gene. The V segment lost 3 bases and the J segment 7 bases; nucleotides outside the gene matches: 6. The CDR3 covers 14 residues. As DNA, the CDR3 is TGTGCCAGCAGCTGGCAGGACAGGGGGTTTGGCTACACCTTC. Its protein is CASSWQDRGFGYTF.

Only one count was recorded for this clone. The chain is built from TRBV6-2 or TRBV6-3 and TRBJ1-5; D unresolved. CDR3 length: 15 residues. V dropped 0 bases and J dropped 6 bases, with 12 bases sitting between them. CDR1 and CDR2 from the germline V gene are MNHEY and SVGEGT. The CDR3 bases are TGTGCCAGCAGTTACTCCCTTCGGGCGGGTCAGCCCCAGCATTTT. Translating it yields CASSYSLRAGQPQHF.

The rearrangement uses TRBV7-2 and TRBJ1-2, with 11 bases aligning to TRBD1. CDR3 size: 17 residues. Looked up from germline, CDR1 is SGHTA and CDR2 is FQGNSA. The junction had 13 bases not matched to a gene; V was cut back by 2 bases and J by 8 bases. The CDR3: CASSLNSPGQGARGYTF. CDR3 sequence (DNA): TGTGCCAGCAGCTTAAATAGCCCAGGACAGGGGGCGCGGGGCTACACCTTC.

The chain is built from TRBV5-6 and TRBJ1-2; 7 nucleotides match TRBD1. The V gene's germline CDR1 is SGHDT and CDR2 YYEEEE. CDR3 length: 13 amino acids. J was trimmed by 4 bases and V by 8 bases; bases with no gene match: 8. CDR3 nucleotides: TGTGCCAGTTGCTTAAGGGGGCTCTATGGCTACACCTTC. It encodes CASCLRGLYGYTF.

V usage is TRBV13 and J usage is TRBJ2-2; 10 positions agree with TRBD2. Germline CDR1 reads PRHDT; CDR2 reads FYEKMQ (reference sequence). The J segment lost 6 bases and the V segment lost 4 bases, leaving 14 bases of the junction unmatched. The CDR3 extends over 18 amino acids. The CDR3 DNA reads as TGTGCCAGCAGCTCCCTCGGTGGAGCGGGGGGGCCGTCCGGGGAGCTGTTTTTT. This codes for CASSSLGGAGGPSGELFF.

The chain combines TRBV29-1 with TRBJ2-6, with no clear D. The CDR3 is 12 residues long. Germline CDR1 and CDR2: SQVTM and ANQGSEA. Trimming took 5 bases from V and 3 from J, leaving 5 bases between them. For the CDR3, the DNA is TGCAGCGTTTCTGGTGGGGCCAACGTCCTGACTTTC. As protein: CSVSGGANVLTF.

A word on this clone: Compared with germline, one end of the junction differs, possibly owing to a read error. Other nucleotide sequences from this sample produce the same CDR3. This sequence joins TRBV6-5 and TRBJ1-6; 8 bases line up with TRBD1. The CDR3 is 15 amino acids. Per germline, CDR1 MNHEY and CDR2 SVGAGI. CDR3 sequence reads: CASRTGGLNNSPLHF. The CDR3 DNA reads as TGTGCCAGCAGAACAGGGGGGTTGAATAATTCACCCCTCCATTTT.

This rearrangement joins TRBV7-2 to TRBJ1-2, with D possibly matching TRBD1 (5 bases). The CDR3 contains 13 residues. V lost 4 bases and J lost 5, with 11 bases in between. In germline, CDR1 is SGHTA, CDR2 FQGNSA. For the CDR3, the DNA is TGTGCCAGCAGCTACGCCAGGGATTATGGCTACACCTTC. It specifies CASSYARDYGYTF. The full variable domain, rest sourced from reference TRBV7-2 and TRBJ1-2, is GAGVSQSPSNKVTEKGKDVELRCDPISGHTALYWYRQSLGQGLEFLIYFQGNSAPDKSGLPSDRFSAERTGGSVSTLTIQRTQQEDSAVYLCASSYARDYGYTFGSGTRLTVV.

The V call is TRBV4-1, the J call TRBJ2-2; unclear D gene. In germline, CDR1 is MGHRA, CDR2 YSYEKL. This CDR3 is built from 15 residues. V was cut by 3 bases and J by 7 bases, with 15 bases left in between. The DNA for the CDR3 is TGCGCCAGCAGCCAGTGGGTTGGGTTCGGCGGGGAGCTGTTTTTT. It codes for CASSQWVGFGGELFF.

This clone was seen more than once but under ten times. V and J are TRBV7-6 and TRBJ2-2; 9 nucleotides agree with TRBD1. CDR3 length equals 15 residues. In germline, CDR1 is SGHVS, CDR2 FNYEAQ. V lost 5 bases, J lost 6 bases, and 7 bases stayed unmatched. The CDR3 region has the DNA TGTGCCAGCAGCCCGGGACAGGGCGTCCCCGGGGAGCTGTTTTTT. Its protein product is CASSPGQGVPGELFF.

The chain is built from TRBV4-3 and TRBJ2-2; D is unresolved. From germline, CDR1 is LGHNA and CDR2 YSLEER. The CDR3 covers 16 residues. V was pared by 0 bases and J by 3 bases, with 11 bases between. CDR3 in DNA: TGCGCCAGCAGCCAAGAGTTCCCGTCCTACACCGGGGAGCTGTTTTTT. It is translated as CASSQEFPSYTGELFF.

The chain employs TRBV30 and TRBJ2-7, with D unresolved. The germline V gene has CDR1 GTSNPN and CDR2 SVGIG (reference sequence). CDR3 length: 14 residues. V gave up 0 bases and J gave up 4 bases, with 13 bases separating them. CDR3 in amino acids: CAWSVPRLSYEQYV. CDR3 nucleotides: TGTGCCTGGAGTGTACCCAGACTTTCGTACGAGCAGTACGTC.

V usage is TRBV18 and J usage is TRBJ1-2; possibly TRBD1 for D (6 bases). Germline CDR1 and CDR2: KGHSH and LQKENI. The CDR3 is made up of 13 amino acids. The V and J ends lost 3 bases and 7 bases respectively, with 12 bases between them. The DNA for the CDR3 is TGTGCCAGCTCACCCTCGGACAGCCGTGGCTACACCTTC. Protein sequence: CASSPSDSRGYTF.